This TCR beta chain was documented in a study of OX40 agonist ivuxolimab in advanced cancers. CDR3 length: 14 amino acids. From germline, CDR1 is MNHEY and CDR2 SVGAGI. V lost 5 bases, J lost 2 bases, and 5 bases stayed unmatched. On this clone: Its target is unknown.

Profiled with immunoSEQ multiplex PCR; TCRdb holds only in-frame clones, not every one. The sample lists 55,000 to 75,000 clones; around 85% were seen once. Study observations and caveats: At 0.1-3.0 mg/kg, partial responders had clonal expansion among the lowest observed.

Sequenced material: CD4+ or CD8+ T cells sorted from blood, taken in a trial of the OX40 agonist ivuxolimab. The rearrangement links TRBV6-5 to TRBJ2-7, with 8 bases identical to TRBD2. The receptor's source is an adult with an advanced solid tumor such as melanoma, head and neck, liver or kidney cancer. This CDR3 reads CASSPGTRPYEQYF. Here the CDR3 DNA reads TGTGCCAGCAGTCCCGGGACTAGGCCCTACGAGCAGTACTTC.